A selection of T cell receptor beta chains follows, all from one sample in a study of shared clonotypes between healthy human individuals. The table came from immunoSEQ multiplex PCR; TCRdb's copy has only in-frame clones and leaves some out. Here the sample spans hundreds of thousands of clones, 70% to 80% being singletons. The source material was PBMCs. Receptor source: a woman aged 40 to 50 in good health. Some clones in this sample may be carry-over from other donors' samples. Both conserved end residues are trimmed from each CDR3.

v_call	j_call	cdr3_aa
TRBV2	TRBJ2-5	ASSVSWEQY
TRBV7-9	TRBJ2-7	ASSLDTSYEQY
TRBV7-3	TRBJ2-1	ASSPRLAGGYTEQF
TRBV5-6	TRBJ2-5	ASSWSGAETQY
TRBV2	TRBJ1-5	ASSDPGGGGDQPQH
TRBV4-1	.	ASSQGSAYEQY
TRBV27	TRBJ1-5	ASKGHAGVGQPQH
TRBV11-2	TRBJ2-2	ASSLSGYTGELF
TRBV30	TRBJ2-7	AAQVRRSFYEQY
TRBV6-5	TRBJ1-2	ASSTGSGGYT
TRBV15	TRBJ1-1	ATSRDRRTGEKAF
TRBV11-2	TRBJ1-5	ASSPGGISNQPQH
TRBV14	TRBJ2-3	ASSQVDTQY
TRBV5-1	TRBJ2-7	ASSLTGGYEQY
TRBV6-6	TRBJ2-5	ASSYRDGWETQY
TRBV14	TRBJ2-7	ASSHGRGPYEQY
TRBV28	TRBJ1-1	ASSWVLGTEAF
TRBV5-1	TRBJ2-5	ASSPSGVPGQETQY
TRBV7-8	TRBJ1-1	ASSFGAANTEAF
TRBV30	TRBJ2-3	AWRQGDTDTQY
TRBV5-1	TRBJ2-7	ASSGGPGLAGFSYEQY